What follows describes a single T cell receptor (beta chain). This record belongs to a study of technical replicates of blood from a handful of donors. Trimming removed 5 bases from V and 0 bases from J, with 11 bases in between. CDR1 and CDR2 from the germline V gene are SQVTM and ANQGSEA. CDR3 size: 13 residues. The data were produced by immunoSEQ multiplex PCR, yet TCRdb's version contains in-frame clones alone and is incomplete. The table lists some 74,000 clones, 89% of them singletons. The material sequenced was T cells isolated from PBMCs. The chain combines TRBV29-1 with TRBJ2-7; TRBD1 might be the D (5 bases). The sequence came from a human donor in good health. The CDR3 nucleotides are TGCAGCGTTCAGGGTCCCGCCTCCTACGAGCAGTACTTC. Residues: CSVQGPASYEQYF.